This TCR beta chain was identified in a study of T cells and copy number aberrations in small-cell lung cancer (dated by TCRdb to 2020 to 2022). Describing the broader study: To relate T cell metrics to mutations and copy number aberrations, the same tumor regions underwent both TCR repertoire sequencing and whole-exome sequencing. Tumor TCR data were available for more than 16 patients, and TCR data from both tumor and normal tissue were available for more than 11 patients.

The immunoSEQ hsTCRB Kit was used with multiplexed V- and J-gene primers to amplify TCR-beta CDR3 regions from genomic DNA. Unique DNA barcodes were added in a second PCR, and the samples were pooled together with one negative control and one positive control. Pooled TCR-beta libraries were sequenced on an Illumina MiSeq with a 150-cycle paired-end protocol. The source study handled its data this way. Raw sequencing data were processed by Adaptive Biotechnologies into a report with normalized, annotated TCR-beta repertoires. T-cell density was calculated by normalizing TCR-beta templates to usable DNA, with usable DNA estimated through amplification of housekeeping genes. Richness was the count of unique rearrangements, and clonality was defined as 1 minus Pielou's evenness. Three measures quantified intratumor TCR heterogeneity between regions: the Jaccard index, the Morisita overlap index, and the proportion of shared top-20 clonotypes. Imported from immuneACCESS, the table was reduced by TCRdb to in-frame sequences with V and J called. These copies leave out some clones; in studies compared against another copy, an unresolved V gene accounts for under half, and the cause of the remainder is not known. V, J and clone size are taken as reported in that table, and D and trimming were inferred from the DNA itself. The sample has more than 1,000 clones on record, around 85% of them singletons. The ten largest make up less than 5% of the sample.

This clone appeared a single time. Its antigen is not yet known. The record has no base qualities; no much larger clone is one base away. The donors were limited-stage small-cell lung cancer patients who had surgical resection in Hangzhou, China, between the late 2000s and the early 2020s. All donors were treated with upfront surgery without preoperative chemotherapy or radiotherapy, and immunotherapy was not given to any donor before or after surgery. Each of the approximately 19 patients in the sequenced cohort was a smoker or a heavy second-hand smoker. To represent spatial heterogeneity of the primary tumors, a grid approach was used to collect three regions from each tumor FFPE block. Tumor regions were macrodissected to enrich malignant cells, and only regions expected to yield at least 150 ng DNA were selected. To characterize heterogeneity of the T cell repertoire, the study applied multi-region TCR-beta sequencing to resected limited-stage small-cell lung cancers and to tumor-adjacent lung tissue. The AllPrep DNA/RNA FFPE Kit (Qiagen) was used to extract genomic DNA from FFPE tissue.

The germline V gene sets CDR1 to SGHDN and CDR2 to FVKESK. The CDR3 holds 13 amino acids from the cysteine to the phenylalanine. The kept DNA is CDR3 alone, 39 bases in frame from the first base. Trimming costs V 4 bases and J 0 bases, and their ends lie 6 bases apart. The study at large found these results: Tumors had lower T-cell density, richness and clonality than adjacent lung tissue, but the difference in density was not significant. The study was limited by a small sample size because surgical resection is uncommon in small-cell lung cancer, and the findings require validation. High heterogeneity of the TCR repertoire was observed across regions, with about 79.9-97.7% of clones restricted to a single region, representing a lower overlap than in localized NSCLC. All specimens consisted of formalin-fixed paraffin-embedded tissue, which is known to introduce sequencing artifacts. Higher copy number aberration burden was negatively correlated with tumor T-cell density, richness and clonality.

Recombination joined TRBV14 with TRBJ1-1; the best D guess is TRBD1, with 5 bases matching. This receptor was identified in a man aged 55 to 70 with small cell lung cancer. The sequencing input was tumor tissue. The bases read TGTGCCAGCAGCCCGACAGTGAACACTGAAGCTTTCTTT. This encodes CASSPTVNTEAFF.